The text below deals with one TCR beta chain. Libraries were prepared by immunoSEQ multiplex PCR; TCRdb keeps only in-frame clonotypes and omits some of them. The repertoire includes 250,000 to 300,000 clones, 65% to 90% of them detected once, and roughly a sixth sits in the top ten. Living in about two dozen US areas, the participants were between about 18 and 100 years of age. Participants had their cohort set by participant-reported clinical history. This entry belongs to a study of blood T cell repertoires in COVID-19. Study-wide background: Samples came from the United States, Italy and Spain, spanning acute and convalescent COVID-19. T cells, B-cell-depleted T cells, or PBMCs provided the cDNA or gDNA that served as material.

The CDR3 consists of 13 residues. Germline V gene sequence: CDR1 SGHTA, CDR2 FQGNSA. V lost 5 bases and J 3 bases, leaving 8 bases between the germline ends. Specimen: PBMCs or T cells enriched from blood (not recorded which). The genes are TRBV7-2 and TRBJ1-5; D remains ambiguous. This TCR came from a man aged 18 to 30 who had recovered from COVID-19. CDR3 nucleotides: TGTGCCAGCAGCCCCGAGGCCAATCAGCCCCAGCATTTT. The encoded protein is CASSPEANQPQHF.